These 30 T cell receptor beta chains were sequenced from one sample in a study of cytomegalovirus exposure and HLA in healthy donors. Vbeta (60) and Jbeta (13) primers were used in the PCR. Only in-frame clones appear in the TCRdb table, and some are missing; sequencing was by immunoSEQ multiplex PCR. The repertoire has 210,000 or so clones, 78% of them found once; the top ten carry approximately 0.47%. The specimen sequenced was PBMCs. Source of these receptors: a boy between 10 and 17 years old in good health and CMV-seronegative.

The genes are TRBV6-1 and TRBJ2-3; D remains ambiguous. V was clipped by 10 bases and J by 2 bases, with 13 bases between them. Germline-derived CDR1 and CDR2 are MNHNS and SASEGT. The CDR3 is 13 amino acids. The CDR3 reads CATSSVITDTQYF. In nucleotides, the CDR3 is TGTGCCACCAGCTCAGTGATCACAGATACGCAGTATTTT.

This rearrangement joins TRBV11-3 to TRBJ1-2; possible D gene TRBD1, 6 bases. Trimming pared 6 bases from V and 7 bases from J, leaving 18 bases between. This CDR3 region has 14 residues. CDR1 SGHNT and CDR2 YENEEA come from the germline V gene. The CDR3 DNA reads TGTGCCAGCAGTAAACAGGGTACTATGGGTGGCTACACCTTC. This gives the protein CASSKQGTMGGYTF.

The chain recombines TRBV5-4 with TRBJ2-7, with 9 bases aligning to TRBD2. The CDR3 totals 16 residues. After removal of 4 bases from V and 3 bases from J, the junction contained 11 bases not matched to a gene. Germline CDR1 SGHNT, CDR2 YYREEE (reference sequence). The CDR3 here is CASSRSGASGDYEQYF. CDR3 DNA: TGTGCCAGCAGCCGCTCTGGAGCTAGCGGGGACTACGAGCAGTACTTC.

The chain joins TRBV11-2 to TRBJ1-1, with 8 positions matching TRBD1. The CDR3 covers 14 residues. J was trimmed by 8 bases and V by 5 bases; bases with no gene match: 10. Germline V lookup: CDR1 SGHAT, CDR2 FQNNGV. CDR3 in DNA: TGTGCCAGCAGCGCCCGACAGGGGAGGAGAGAAGCTTTCTTT. This sequence encodes CASSARQGRREAFF. The whole variable domain, filled in from reference TRBV11-2 and TRBJ1-1, reads EAGVAQSPRYKIIEKRQSVAFWCNPISGHATLYWYQQILGQGPKLLIQFQNNGVVDDSQLPKDRFSAERLKGVDSTLKIQPAKLEDSAVYLCASSARQGRREAFFGQGTRLTVV.

The chain is built from TRBV11-2 and TRBJ1-1; D is ambiguous. The CDR3 length is 14 residues. Germline lookup yields CDR1 SGHAT and CDR2 FQNNGV. V lost 0 bases and J lost 10, with 15 bases in between. CDR3 bases: TGTGCCAGCAGCTTAGATCGAGGAGGCAGTAGAGCTTTCTTT. Translating it yields CASSLDRGGSRAFF.

This chain connects TRBV4-1 to TRBJ2-7, with 12 bases that match TRBD2. CDR1 and CDR2 (germline): MGHRA, YSYEKL. After removal of 5 bases from V and 7 bases from J, the junction contained 9 bases not matched to a gene. The CDR3 is 15 amino acids. CDR3 nucleotide sequence: TGCGCCAGCAGCTCCTCTAGCGGGAGGGTCCGGGAGCAGTACTTC. Translation: CASSSSSGRVREQYF.

As regards this clone: An end of the junction differs from the germline gene, which may be a read error. Other DNA sequences within the sample encode an identical CDR3. The chain uses TRBV11-3 and TRBJ1-4, with D uncertain. In germline, CDR1 is SGHNT, CDR2 YENEEA. The CDR3 has 15 amino acids. DNA of the CDR3: TGTGCCAGCAGCTTAGGCGGAACTTCTAATCAAAAACTGTTTTTT. Translated, it gives CASSLGGTSNQKLFF. Using reference TRBV11-3 and TRBJ1-4 for the parts outside the CDR3, the full variable domain is EAGVVQSPRYKIIEKKQPVAFWCNPISGHNTLYWYLQNLGQGPELLIRYENEEAVDDSQLPKDRFSAERLKGVDSTLKIQPAELGDSAVYLCASSLGGTSNQKLFFGSGTQLSVL.

The chain links TRBV6-4 to TRBJ1-5, with D maybe TRBD1 (6 bases). Germline lookup yields CDR1 MRHNA and CDR2 SNTAGT. The CDR3 is 18 amino acids. V gave up 2 bases and J gave up 0 bases, with 17 bases separating them. The CDR3 region has the DNA TGTGCCAGCAGTGACCGTGGTTTAAGGGGGAATAGCAATCAGCCCCAGCATTTT. Its translation: CASSDRGLRGNSNQPQHF.

Of note for this clone: The sample carries other DNA sequences with the same CDR3. The V call is TRBV11-2, the J call TRBJ2-3; tentative D call: TRBD2 (7 bases). The germline V gene has CDR1 SGHAT and CDR2 FQNNGV. V gave up 6 bases and J gave up 3 bases, with 19 bases separating them. The CDR3 runs 16 residues. The CDR3 region has the DNA TGTGCCAGCAGGCCTCAGGGGCTAGCGGTAACAGATACGCAGTATTTT. The encoded protein is CASRPQGLAVTDTQYF.

The CDR3 DNA follows: TGCGCCAGCAGCCAAAAACCCGGGATAACCTATAGCAATCAGCCCCAGCATTTT. Translating gives CASSQKPGITYSNQPQHF. The chain joins TRBV4-1 to TRBJ1-5; D remains ambiguous. CDR1 is MGHRA and CDR2 is YSYEKL in the germline V gene. V lost 2 bases, J lost 0 bases, and 17 bases lay in between. This CDR3 is built from 18 residues.

This clone has just a few counts. The chain carries TRBV11-2 and TRBJ1-3; the match to TRBD1 covers 7 bases. This CDR3 has 16 residues. V shed 1 base, J shed 3 bases, and the junction held 6 bases outside the gene matches. Germline assignment: CDR1 SGHAT and CDR2 FQNNGV. In DNA, the CDR3 is TGTGCCAGCAGCTTAGTGGTCGCAGGGGGTGGAAACACCATATATTTT. As protein: CASSLVVAGGGNTIYF.

The chain carries TRBV4-2 and TRBJ2-1; D is possibly TRBD2 (5 bases). CDR3 length: 16 residues. Germline CDR1 is LGHNA and CDR2 is YNFKEQ. V was clipped by 1 base and J by 10 bases, with 20 bases between them. CDR3 residues: CASSQGADFSTGEQFF. The CDR3 nucleotides are TGTGCCAGCAGCCAAGGAGCGGACTTCTCTACGGGGGAGCAGTTCTTC.

This clone came up once. The genes are TRBV7-9 and TRBJ2-5; D is perhaps TRBD2 (7 bases). The germline V and J ends were trimmed by 5 bases and 5 bases, with 18 bases remaining between them. CDR3 length: 15 residues. Germline CDR1 SEHNR, CDR2 FQNEAQ (reference sequence). The CDR3 spells CASSLGWGGRETQYF. CDR3 bases: TGTGCCAGCAGCCTGGGGTGGGGGGGCCGGGAGACCCAGTACTTC.

The CDR3 loop is CAWSVSGAEAFF. The CDR3 DNA reads as TGTGCCTGGAGTGTTTCAGGGGCTGAAGCTTTCTTT. The chain couples TRBV30 to TRBJ1-1; D is perhaps TRBD1 (6 bases). Germline V lookup: CDR1 GTSNPN, CDR2 SVGIG (reference sequence). Trimming removed 0 bases from V and 6 bases from J, with 8 bases in between. There are 12 residues in the CDR3.

The chain joins TRBV2 to TRBJ2-5; 9 bases map to TRBD1. This CDR3 comprises 14 residues. V lost 6 bases and J lost 5; bases outside the gene matches: 7. CDR1 and CDR2 (germline): SNHLY, FYNNEI. For the CDR3, the DNA is TGTGCCAGCAGCTACAGGGGGCAGGGGGAGACCCAGTACTTC. Translation: CASSYRGQGETQYF.

The chain combines TRBV27 with TRBJ2-1; D gene unclear. The CDR3 consists of 17 residues. The V end lost 3 bases, the J end lost 0 bases, and 15 bases lay between the germline ends. Germline lookup yields CDR1 MNHEY and CDR2 SMNVEV (reference sequence). CDR3 residues: CASSFLRPPSSYNEQFF. The CDR3 DNA reads TGTGCCAGCAGTTTCCTCAGGCCCCCGAGCTCCTACAATGAGCAGTTCTTC.

The chain links TRBV7-2 to TRBJ1-3; the D gene is possibly TRBD1 (6 bases). Per the germline V gene, CDR1 is SGHTA and CDR2 is FQGNSA. This CDR3 comprises 16 residues. Trimming took off 1 base at V and 7 bases at J, with 17 bases between the two ends. Here the CDR3 DNA reads TGTGCCAGCAGCTTAGGGGGGGGGCACTGGATGAACACCATATATTTT. Amino acids: CASSLGGGHWMNTIYF.

The chain carries TRBV10-3 and TRBJ2-6, with 7 bases identical to TRBD2. Germline CDR1 and CDR2: ENHRY and SYGVKD. Trimming removed 7 bases from V and 4 bases from J; junction bases left unmatched: 10. The CDR3 is 16 amino acids. The CDR3 reads CAITPGEAGGANVLTF. The CDR3, as DNA: TGTGCCATCACCCCCGGGGAAGCGGGAGGGGCCAACGTCCTGACTTTC.

The rearrangement uses TRBV4-1 and TRBJ1-2; weak D call: TRBD1 (6 bases). This CDR3 contains 13 residues. Germline assignment: CDR1 MGHRA and CDR2 YSYEKL. Trimming removed 4 bases from V and 8 bases from J, with 14 bases in between. This CDR3 reads CASSRGHFGGYTF. CDR3 DNA sequence: TGCGCCAGCAGCCGGGGACATTTTGGCGGCTACACCTTC.

This rearrangement joins TRBV6-5 to TRBJ2-7, with 10 bases that match TRBD1. V shed 5 bases and J 5 bases; nucleotides not matched to a gene: 3. The CDR3 has 13 amino acids. Looked up from germline, CDR1 is MNHEY and CDR2 is SVGAGI. The CDR3 DNA reads TGTGCCAGCAGTCGGGACAGGGGTAACGAGCAGTACTTC. It is translated as CASSRDRGNEQYF.

For the CDR3, the DNA is TGTGCCAGCAGAAGAGACAGGAACTATGGCTACACCTTC. Translated, it gives CASRRDRNYGYTF. The chain combines TRBV6-5 with TRBJ1-2; D is possibly TRBD1 (6 bases). Per the germline V gene, CDR1 is MNHEY and CDR2 is SVGAGI. The ends were cut back, 6 bases at V and 2 bases at J, with 10 bases in the middle. CDR3 size: 13 residues.

The chain is built from TRBV25-1 and TRBJ1-3; D is perhaps TRBD1 (5 bases). Germline loops: CDR1 MGHDK, CDR2 SYGVNS. The CDR3 totals 16 residues. V lost 4 bases and J 0 bases, leaving 13 bases between the germline ends. CDR3 region: CASSAGGGSSGNTIYF. For the CDR3, the DNA is TGTGCCAGCAGTGCCGGGGGGGGGAGCTCTGGAAACACCATATATTTT.

A few counts support this clone. The genes are TRBV5-6 and TRBJ1-4; TRBD1 matches 7 bases. The V gene's germline CDR1 is SGHDT and CDR2 YYEEEE. J was trimmed by 5 bases and V by 3 bases; bases with no gene match: 10. The CDR3 extends over 16 amino acids. The CDR3 sequence is CASSSLVGQLNEKLFF. CDR3 sequence (DNA): TGTGCCAGCAGCTCCCTGGTGGGACAGTTGAATGAAAAACTGTTTTTT.

The rearrangement joins TRBV6-6 to TRBJ1-1; 8 positions agree with TRBD1. V lost 6 bases to trimming and J lost 4 bases; unmatched junction nucleotides: 7. Germline assignment: CDR1 MNHNY and CDR2 SVGAGI (reference sequence). The CDR3 runs to 14 residues. CDR3 amino acids: CASSDRGWGTEAFF. CDR3 DNA sequence: TGTGCCAGCAGCGACAGGGGTTGGGGCACTGAAGCTTTCTTT.

V gene TRBV7-3 combines with J gene TRBJ2-7, with a tentative D call TRBD2 (6 bases). Between the trimmed V and J ends, which lost 1 base and 5 bases, there was a span of 15 bases. The CDR3 has 15 amino acids. CDR1 and CDR2 from the germline V gene are SGHTA and FQGTGA. The CDR3 DNA reads TGTGCCAGCAGCTTAAGGGGGAGGCCTAGTAACGAGCAGTACTTC. Its protein is CASSLRGRPSNEQYF.

The rearrangement joins TRBV19 to TRBJ2-7; D possibly corresponds to TRBD2 (6 bases). The germline V and J ends were trimmed by 9 bases and 1 base, with 10 bases remaining between them. The CDR3 runs to 12 residues. Germline V gene data show CDR1 as LNHDA and CDR2 as SQIVND (reference sequence). The CDR3 spells CASAGGSYEQYF. The DNA for the CDR3 is TGTGCCAGCGCCGGGGGTTCCTACGAGCAGTACTTC.

The gene calls are TRBV11-3 and TRBJ1-1, with D unclear. From germline, CDR1 is SGHNT and CDR2 YENEEA. The CDR3 extends over 13 amino acids. V lost 0 bases to trimming and J lost 6 bases, with 8 bases between them. This CDR3 reads CASSLDQVAEAFF. The DNA for the CDR3 is TGTGCCAGCAGCTTAGATCAGGTGGCTGAAGCTTTCTTT.

In this sample, this clone turned up a few times. The genes are TRBV5-5 and TRBJ1-6; D perhaps matches TRBD1 (5 bases). The V and J ends lost 0 bases and 9 bases respectively, with 19 bases between them. CDR3 size: 17 residues. Germline assignment: CDR1 SGHKS and CDR2 YYEKEE (reference sequence). In nucleotides, the CDR3 is TGTGCCAGCAGCTTGGCCGATTTGGGGACTAAGATTTCACCCCTCCACTTT. Its protein is CASSLADLGTKISPLHF. The entire variable domain, with the rest obtained from reference TRBV5-5 and TRBJ1-6, is as follows: DAGVTQSPTHLIKTRGQQVTLRCSPISGHKSVSWYQQVLGQGPQFIFQYYEKEERGRGNFPDRFSARQFPNYSSELNVNALLLGDSALYLCASSLADLGTKISPLHFGNGTRLTVT.

V and J are TRBV5-4 and TRBJ2-5, with a tentative D call TRBD2 (5 bases). CDR1 is SGHNT and CDR2 is YYREEE in the germline V gene (reference sequence). Trimming stripped 4 bases from V and 1 base from J, with 8 bases between. CDR3 length: 13 residues. CDR3 amino acids: CASSQDSQETQYF. The CDR3 nucleotides read TGTGCCAGCAGCCAGGACTCCCAAGAGACCCAGTACTTC.

The chain is built from TRBV11-3 and TRBJ1-1, with D maybe TRBD1 (5 bases). Per germline, CDR1 SGHNT and CDR2 YENEEA. Trimming removed 4 bases at V and 0 bases at J, with 9 bases between. The CDR3 spans 14 residues. This chain's CDR3 is CASSSRTLNTEAFF. In nucleotides, the CDR3 is TGTGCCAGCAGCTCACGGACACTGAACACTGAAGCTTTCTTT.